This TCR beta chain derives from a study of shared clonotypes between healthy human individuals. Germline-derived CDR1 and CDR2 are SGHVS and FQNEAQ. The CDR3 runs to 15 residues. The junction had 9 bases not matched to a gene; V was cut back by 7 bases and J by 8 bases. This clone has a single count. Each subset's genomic DNA was split evenly across several immunoSEQ plates. Repertoires were generated with immunoSEQ multiplex PCR, while TCRdb's copy carries only in-frame clones and drops some. The data contain roughly 1,600,000 clones, roughly 98.5% of them seen just once; the ten biggest clones take up approximately 0.38%.

V gene TRBV7-8 combines with J gene TRBJ2-1, with 12 bases that match TRBD2. The sample was naive CD4+ T cells sorted from blood. Described subset: CD45RA+ positively selected. The origin of this receptor is a man aged 25-45 years in good health. The CDR3 protein is CASTRRLAGDHEQFF. The CDR3, as DNA: TGTGCCAGCACCCGAAGACTAGCGGGAGATCATGAGCAGTTCTTC.